This is a list of T cell receptor beta chains from one sample in a study of PD-1 blockade in classical Hodgkin lymphoma. This table comes from immunoSEQ multiplex PCR, and its TCRdb copy is limited to in-frame clones, with some not included. The repertoire holds approximately 44,000 clones, 65% to 70% seen once, with about 2.7% in the top ten. The specimen comprised peripheral blood mononuclear cells (PBMCs), sampled before the fourth cycle of nivolumab. These receptor sequences come from a human donor with classical Hodgkin lymphoma. CDR3s include the opening cysteine and the closing phenylalanine or tryptophan. The D gene is left open where the match is weak. Only part of the rows carry a size: once, few, many, or a class if the clone is expanded.

CDR3 length: 17
D gene: TRBD2
V gene: TRBV7-2
clone size: few
J gene: TRBJ2-3
CDR3 DNA: TGTGCCAGCAGCTTTTTGACTAGCGGAGGGCGGGCAGATACGCAGTATTTT
CDR3 protein: CASSFLTSGGRADTQYF

CDR3 length: 14
D gene: TRBD1
V gene: TRBV19
clone size: -
J gene: TRBJ1-5
CDR3 DNA: TGTGCCAGTACTGGACAGGGTAGCAATCAGCCCCAGCATTTT
CDR3 protein: CASTGQGSNQPQHF

CDR3 length: 15
D gene: TRBD2
V gene: TRBV6-1
clone size: -
J gene: TRBJ2-2
CDR3 DNA: TGTGCCAGCATATGGGGGGGAACTAACACCGGGGAGCTGTTTTTT
CDR3 protein: CASIWGGTNTGELFF

CDR3 length: 14
D gene: TRBD1
V gene: TRBV7-9
clone size: -
J gene: TRBJ2-1
CDR3 DNA: TGTGCCAGCAGCTTATCAGACCCCGGGACAGGGCAGTTCTTC
CDR3 protein: CASSLSDPGTGQFF

CDR3 length: 15
D gene: -
V gene: TRBV18
clone size: few
J gene: TRBJ2-2
CDR3 DNA: TGTGCCAGCTCACCCGAAGACGACGGCACCGGGGAGCTGTTTTTT
CDR3 protein: CASSPEDDGTGELFF

CDR3 length: 14
D gene: TRBD1
V gene: TRBV29-1
clone size: -
J gene: TRBJ2-7
CDR3 DNA: TGCAGCGTTGAAGGGAGACAGGGAACCTACGAGCAGTACTTC
CDR3 protein: CSVEGRQGTYEQYF

CDR3 length: 15
D gene: -
V gene: TRBV6-5
clone size: -
J gene: TRBJ1-2
CDR3 DNA: TGTGCCAGCAGTTACGGGACATATTCTAACTATGGCTACACCTTC
CDR3 protein: CASSYGTYSNYGYTF

CDR3 length: 17
D gene: TRBD2
V gene: TRBV27
clone size: -
J gene: TRBJ2-7
CDR3 DNA: TGTGCCAGCCGAACCTATTTTCGGGCGGGGGGCTCCTACGAGCAGTACTTC
CDR3 protein: CASRTYFRAGGSYEQYF

CDR3 length: 12
D gene: -
V gene: TRBV19
clone size: -
J gene: TRBJ1-1
CDR3 DNA: TGTGCCAGTAGTATCGCAGGCGGACAAGCTTTCTTT
CDR3 protein: CASSIAGGQAFF

CDR3 length: 14
D gene: -
V gene: TRBV19
clone size: -
J gene: TRBJ1-5
CDR3 DNA: TGTGCCAGTATGGGGACTGCTAGCAATCAGCCCCAGCATTTT
CDR3 protein: CASMGTASNQPQHF

CDR3 length: 16
D gene: -
V gene: TRBV18
clone size: -
J gene: TRBJ2-3
CDR3 DNA: TGTGCCAGCTCACCAGTTAGGTCGTCTAGTTTGAATACGCAGTATTTT
CDR3 protein: CASSPVRSSSLNTQYF

CDR3 length: 15
D gene: TRBD2
V gene: TRBV7-9
clone size: -
J gene: TRBJ2-1
CDR3 DNA: TGTGCCAGCAGCTCCCCGGGAGGGTTCGGCAATGAGCAGTTCTTC
CDR3 protein: CASSSPGGFGNEQFF

CDR3 length: 16
D gene: -
V gene: TRBV27
clone size: -
J gene: TRBJ2-7
CDR3 DNA: TGTGCCAGCACCACCCTCGAGGGAGCCAGGTCCAGGGAGCAGTACTTC
CDR3 protein: CASTTLEGARSREQYF

CDR3 length: 14
D gene: TRBD1
V gene: TRBV19
clone size: -
J gene: TRBJ2-7
CDR3 DNA: TGTGCCAGTACCCCGGGACAGGGAAACTACGAGCAGTACTTC
CDR3 protein: CASTPGQGNYEQYF

CDR3 length: 18
D gene: TRBD1
V gene: TRBV18
clone size: -
J gene: TRBJ1-4
CDR3 DNA: TGTGCCAGCTCCCCTACCATATCGACAGGGAATACTAATGAAAAACTGTTTTTT
CDR3 protein: CASSPTISTGNTNEKLFF

CDR3 length: 12
D gene: -
V gene: TRBV7-9
clone size: few
J gene: TRBJ2-5
CDR3 DNA: TGTGCCAGCAGCCCTAGGGGTGAGACCCAGTACTTC
CDR3 protein: CASSPRGETQYF

CDR3 length: 12
D gene: -
V gene: TRBV6-1
clone size: medium-sized
J gene: TRBJ1-5
CDR3 DNA: TGTGCCAGCAGTTTGGGGGATCAGCCCCAGCATTTT
CDR3 protein: CASSLGDQPQHF

CDR3 length: 14
D gene: TRBD1
V gene: TRBV7-9
clone size: few
J gene: TRBJ1-2
CDR3 DNA: TGTGCCAGCAGCGTCCGGGACAGGGAGTATGGCTACACCTTC
CDR3 protein: CASSVRDREYGYTF

CDR3 length: 15
D gene: TRBD1
V gene: TRBV7-9
clone size: few
J gene: TRBJ1-4
CDR3 DNA: TGTGCCAGCAGCTTATGGGGACAGGGGGACGAAAAACTGTTTTTT
CDR3 protein: CASSLWGQGDEKLFF

CDR3 length: 15
D gene: -
V gene: TRBV5-1
clone size: -
J gene: TRBJ2-2
CDR3 DNA: TGCGCCAGCACCCAAAGAGAAGGGGAAAACGGGGAGCTGTTTTTT
CDR3 protein: CASTQREGENGELFF

CDR3 length: 16
D gene: TRBD2
V gene: TRBV5-1
clone size: -
J gene: TRBJ2-1
CDR3 DNA: TGCGCCAGCAGCTTAGCACTAGCGGGGGAGGACAATGAGCAGTTCTTC
CDR3 protein: CASSLALAGEDNEQFF

CDR3 length: 16
D gene: -
V gene: TRBV5-1
clone size: few
J gene: TRBJ2-2
CDR3 DNA: TGCGCCAGCAGCTTGGAATCAGGCCTTAACACCGGGGAGCTGTTTTTT
CDR3 protein: CASSLESGLNTGELFF

CDR3 length: 15
D gene: TRBD2
V gene: TRBV7-9
clone size: -
J gene: TRBJ2-1
CDR3 DNA: TGTGCCAGCAGCTTCGGGACTAGCGGAGACAATGAGCAGTTCTTC
CDR3 protein: CASSFGTSGDNEQFF

CDR3 length: 14
D gene: -
V gene: TRBV5-6
clone size: -
J gene: TRBJ1-2
CDR3 DNA: TGTGCCAGCAGCTCTACGGGCATCTCTCGTGGCTACACCTTC
CDR3 protein: CASSSTGISRGYTF

CDR3 length: 15
D gene: -
V gene: TRBV11-2
clone size: -
J gene: TRBJ1-1
CDR3 DNA: TGTGCCAGCAGCGCAGTCCGGGACAAAAACACTGAAGCTTTCTTT
CDR3 protein: CASSAVRDKNTEAFF